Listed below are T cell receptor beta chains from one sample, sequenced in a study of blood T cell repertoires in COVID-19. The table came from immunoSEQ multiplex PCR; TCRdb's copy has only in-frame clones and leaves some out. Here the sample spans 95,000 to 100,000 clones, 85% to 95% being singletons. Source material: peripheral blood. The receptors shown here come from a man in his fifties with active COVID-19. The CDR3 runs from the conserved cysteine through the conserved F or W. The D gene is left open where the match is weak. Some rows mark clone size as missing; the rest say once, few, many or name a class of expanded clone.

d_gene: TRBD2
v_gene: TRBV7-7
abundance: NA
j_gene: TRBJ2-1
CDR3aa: CASSSGGTSGYNEQFF
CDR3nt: TGTGCTAGCAGTTCGGGCGGGACTAGCGGTTACAATGAGCAGTTCTTC

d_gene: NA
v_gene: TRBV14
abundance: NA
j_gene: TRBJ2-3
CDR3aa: CASSQGGTVASTDTQYF
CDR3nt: TGTGCCAGCAGCCAAGGCGGGACAGTGGCTAGCACAGATACGCAGTATTTT

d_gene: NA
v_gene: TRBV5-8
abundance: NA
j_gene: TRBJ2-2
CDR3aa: CASSLDRVITGELFF
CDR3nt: TGTGCCAGCAGCTTGGACAGGGTTATCACCGGGGAGCTGTTTTTT

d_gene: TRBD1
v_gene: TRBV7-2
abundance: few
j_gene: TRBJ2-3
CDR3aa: CASSLRGTGPTDTQYF
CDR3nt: TGTGCCAGCAGCTTACGGGGGACAGGGCCCACAGATACGCAGTATTTT

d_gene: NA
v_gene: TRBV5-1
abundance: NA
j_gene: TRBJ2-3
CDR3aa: CASSTQGGGDTQYF
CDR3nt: TGCGCCAGCAGCACGCAGGGGGGTGGAGATACGCAGTATTTT

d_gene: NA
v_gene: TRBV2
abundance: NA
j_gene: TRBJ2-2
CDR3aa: CASSAGARGGELFF
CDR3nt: TGTGCCAGCAGTGCCGGCGCCAGGGGCGGGGAGCTGTTTTTT

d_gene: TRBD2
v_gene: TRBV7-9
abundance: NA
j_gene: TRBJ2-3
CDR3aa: CASSLLGTTPSTDTQYF
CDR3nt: TGTGCCAGCAGCTTACTAGGGACTACCCCTAGCACAGATACGCAGTATTTT

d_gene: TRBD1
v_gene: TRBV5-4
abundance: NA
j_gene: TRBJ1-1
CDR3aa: CASSSGGRDTEAFF
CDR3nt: TGTGCCAGCAGCTCAGGGGGCCGGGACACTGAAGCTTTCTTT

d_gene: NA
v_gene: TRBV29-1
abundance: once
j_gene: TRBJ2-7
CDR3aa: CSVEVGGISYEQYF
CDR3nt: TGCAGCGTTGAAGTTGGGGGGATCTCCTACGAGCAGTACTTC

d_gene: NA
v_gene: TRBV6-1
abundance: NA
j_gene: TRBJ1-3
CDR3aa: CASSDQGYRNTIYF
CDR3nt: TGTGCCAGCAGTGATCAGGGTTATAGAAACACCATATATTTT

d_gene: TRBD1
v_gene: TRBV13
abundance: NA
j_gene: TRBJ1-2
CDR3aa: CASSPQGALYGYTF
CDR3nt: TGTGCCAGCAGCCCCCAGGGGGCCCTCTATGGCTACACCTTC

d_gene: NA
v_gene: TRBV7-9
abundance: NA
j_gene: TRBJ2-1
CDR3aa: CASTNPSLGGRITYNEQFF
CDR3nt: TGTGCCAGCACTAACCCATCCCTAGGCGGGCGAATAACCTACAATGAGCAGTTCTTC

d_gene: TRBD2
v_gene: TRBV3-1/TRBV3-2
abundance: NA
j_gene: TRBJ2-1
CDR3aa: CASSQSGLAGDAEQFF
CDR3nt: TGTGCCAGCAGCCAAAGTGGCCTAGCGGGAGATGCTGAGCAGTTCTTC

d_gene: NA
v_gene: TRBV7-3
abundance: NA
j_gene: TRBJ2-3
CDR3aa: CASSPSTDTQYF
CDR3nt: TGTGCCAGCAGCCCAAGCACAGATACGCAGTATTTT

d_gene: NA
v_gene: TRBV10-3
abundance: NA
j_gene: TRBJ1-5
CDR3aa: CAISEGGQPQHF
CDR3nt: TGTGCCATCAGTGAAGGGGGTCAGCCCCAGCATTTT

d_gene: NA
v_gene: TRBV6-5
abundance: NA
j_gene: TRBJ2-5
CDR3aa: CASTKDRSRTQYF
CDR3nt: TGTGCCAGCACCAAGGACAGATCTCGGACCCAGTACTTC

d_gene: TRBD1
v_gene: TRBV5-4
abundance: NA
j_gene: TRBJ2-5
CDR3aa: CASSGITGGETQYF
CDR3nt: TGTGCCAGCAGCGGGATAACAGGGGGAGAGACCCAGTACTTC

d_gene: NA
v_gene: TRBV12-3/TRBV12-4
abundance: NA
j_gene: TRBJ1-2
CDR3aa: CASSLSRGRGYTF
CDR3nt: TGTGCCAGCAGTTTAAGTAGGGGAAGAGGCTACACCTTC

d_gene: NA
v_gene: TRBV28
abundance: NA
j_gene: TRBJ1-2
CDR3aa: CASRRWAQGGAYGYTF
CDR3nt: TGTGCCAGCAGGCGATGGGCCCAAGGGGGGGCGTATGGCTACACCTTC

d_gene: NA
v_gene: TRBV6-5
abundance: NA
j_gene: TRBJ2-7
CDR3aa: CASRMTGEQYF
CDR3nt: TGTGCCAGCAGAATGACAGGCGAGCAGTACTTC

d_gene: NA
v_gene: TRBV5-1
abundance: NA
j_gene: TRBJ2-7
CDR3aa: CASSLAGVPYEQYF
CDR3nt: TGCGCCAGCAGCTTGGCGGGGGTCCCCTACGAGCAGTACTTC

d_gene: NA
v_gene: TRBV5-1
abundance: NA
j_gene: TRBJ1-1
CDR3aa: CASSLAGLSTIVGAEAFF
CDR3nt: TGCGCCAGCAGCTTGGCAGGCCTCTCGACGATTGTAGGGGCTGAAGCTTTCTTT

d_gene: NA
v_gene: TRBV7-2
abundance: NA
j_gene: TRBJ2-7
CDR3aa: CASSRRSFGVSYEQYF
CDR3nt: TGTGCCAGCAGCCGGCGTTCATTCGGGGTTTCCTACGAGCAGTACTTC

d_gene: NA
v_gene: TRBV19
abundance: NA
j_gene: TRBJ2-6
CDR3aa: CASREGSTGANVLTF
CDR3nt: TGTGCCAGTAGGGAGGGAAGTACTGGGGCCAACGTCCTGACTTTC

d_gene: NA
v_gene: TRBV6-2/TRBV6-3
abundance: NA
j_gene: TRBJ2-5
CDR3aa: CASSATVGKVRETQYF
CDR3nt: TGTGCCAGCAGTGCGACTGTGGGTAAGGTTCGAGAGACCCAGTACTTC

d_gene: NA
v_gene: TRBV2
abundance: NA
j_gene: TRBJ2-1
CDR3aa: CASSDSDGRGEQFF
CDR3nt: TGTGCCAGCAGTGACTCGGACGGGCGCGGGGAGCAGTTCTTC

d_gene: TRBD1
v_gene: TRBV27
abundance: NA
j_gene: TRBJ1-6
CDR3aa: CASSLGQTNSPLHF
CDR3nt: TGTGCCAGCAGCCTGGGACAGACCAATTCACCCCTCCACTTT

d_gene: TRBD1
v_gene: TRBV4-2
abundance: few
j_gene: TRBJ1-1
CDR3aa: CASSQRTGGIEAFF
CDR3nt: TGTGCCAGCAGCCAAAGGACAGGGGGAATTGAAGCTTTCTTT

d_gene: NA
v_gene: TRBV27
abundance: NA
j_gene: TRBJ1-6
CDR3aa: CASSLSRPGDLNSPLHF
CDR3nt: TGTGCCAGCAGTTTATCAAGACCGGGGGACCTAAATTCACCCCTCCACTTT

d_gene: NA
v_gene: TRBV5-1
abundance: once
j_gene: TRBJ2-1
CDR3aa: CASSLGLVALSYNEQFF
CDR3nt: TGCGCCAGCAGCTTGGGTCTGGTAGCCCTCTCCTACAATGAGCAGTTCTTC

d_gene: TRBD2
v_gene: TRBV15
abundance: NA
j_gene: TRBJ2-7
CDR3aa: CATSRTGLAPPGEQYF
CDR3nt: TGTGCCACCAGCAGAACCGGACTAGCCCCACCCGGCGAGCAGTACTTC

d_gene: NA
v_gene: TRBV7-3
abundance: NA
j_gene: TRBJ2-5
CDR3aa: CASSLGRSRGETQYF
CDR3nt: TGTGCCAGCAGCTTAGGGAGAAGCCGGGGGGAGACCCAGTACTTC

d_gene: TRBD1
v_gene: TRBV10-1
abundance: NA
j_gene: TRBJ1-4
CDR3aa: CASSQGANEKLFF
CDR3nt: TGCGCCAGCAGCCAGGGGGCTAATGAAAAACTGTTTTTT

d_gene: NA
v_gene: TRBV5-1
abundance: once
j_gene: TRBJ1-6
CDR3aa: CASSLNPGGGNSPLHF
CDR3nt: TGCGCCAGCAGCTTGAACCCGGGAGGAGGTAATTCACCCCTCCACTTT

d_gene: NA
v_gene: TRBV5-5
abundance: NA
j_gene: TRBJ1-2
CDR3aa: CASSLDSGNYGYTF
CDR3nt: TGTGCCAGCAGCTTGGACAGTGGGAACTATGGCTACACCTTC

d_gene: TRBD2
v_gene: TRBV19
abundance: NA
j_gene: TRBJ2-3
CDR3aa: CASSRRAGGLTDTQYF
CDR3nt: TGTGCCAGTAGTAGAAGAGCGGGAGGGCTGACAGATACGCAGTATTTT

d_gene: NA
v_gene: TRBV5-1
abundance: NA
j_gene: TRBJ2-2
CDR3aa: CASSPLGAGNTGELFF
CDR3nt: TGCGCCAGCAGCCCCCTGGGTGCGGGGAACACCGGGGAGCTGTTTTTT

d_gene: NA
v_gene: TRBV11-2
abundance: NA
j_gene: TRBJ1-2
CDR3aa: CASSFRDGYTF
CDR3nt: TGTGCCAGCAGCTTCAGGGATGGCTACACCTTC

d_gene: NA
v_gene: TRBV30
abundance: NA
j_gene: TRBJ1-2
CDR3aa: CAGWRTANYGYTF
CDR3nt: TGTGCCGGATGGCGAACAGCTAACTATGGCTACACCTTC

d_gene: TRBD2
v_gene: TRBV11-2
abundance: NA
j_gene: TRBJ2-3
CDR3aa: CASSSGWSGRTTDTQYF
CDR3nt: TGTGCCAGCAGCTCCGGCTGGAGCGGGAGGACAACAGATACGCAGTATTTT

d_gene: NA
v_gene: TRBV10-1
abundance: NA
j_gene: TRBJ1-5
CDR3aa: CASIGALVSNQPQHF
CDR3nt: TGCGCCAGCATTGGGGCCCTCGTAAGCAATCAGCCCCAGCATTTT

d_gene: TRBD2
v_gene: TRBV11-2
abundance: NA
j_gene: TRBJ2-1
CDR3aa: CASSSPGTSDYNEQFF
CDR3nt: TGTGCCAGCAGCTCCCCCGGGACTAGCGACTACAATGAGCAGTTCTTC

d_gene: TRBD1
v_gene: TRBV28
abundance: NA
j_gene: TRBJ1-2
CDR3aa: CASSPRTGGSLGYTF
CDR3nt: TGTGCCAGCAGTCCCCGGACAGGGGGAAGTCTTGGCTACACCTTC

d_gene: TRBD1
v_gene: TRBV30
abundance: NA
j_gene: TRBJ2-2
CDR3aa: CAWSVQGGTGELFF
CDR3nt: TGTGCCTGGAGTGTACAGGGGGGCACCGGGGAGCTGTTTTTT

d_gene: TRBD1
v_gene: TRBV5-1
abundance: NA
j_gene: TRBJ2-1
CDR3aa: CASSLDGAYGQADSQFF
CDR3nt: TGCGCCAGCAGCTTGGATGGTGCGTATGGACAGGCCGACTCCCAGTTCTTC

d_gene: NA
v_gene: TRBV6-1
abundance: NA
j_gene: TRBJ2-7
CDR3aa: CASSERGGYEQYF
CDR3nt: TGTGCCAGCAGTGAAAGGGGGGGATACGAGCAGTACTTC

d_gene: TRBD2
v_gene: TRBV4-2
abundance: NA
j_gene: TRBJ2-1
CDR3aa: CASSQDPSRAGGSNEQFF
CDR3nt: TGTGCCAGCAGCCAAGACCCCAGTCGAGCGGGAGGGTCGAATGAGCAGTTCTTC

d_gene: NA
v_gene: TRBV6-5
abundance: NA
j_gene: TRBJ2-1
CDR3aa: CASTSSSSYNEQFF
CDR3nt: TGTGCCAGCACCTCCTCGAGCTCCTACAATGAGCAGTTCTTC

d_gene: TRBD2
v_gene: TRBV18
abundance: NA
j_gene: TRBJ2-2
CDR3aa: CASSLGTSDTGELFF
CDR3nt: TGTGCCAGCTCCCTCGGGACTAGTGACACCGGGGAGCTGTTTTTT

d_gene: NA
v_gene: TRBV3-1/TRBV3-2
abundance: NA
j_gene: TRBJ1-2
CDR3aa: CASSLTSQRYGYTF
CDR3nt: TGTGCCAGCAGCCTAACCTCCCAGAGGTATGGCTACACCTTC

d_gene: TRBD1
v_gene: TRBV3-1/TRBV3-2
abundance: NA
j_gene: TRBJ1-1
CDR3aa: CASSQVGTGDTEAFF
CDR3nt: TGTGCCAGCAGCCAAGTCGGGACAGGGGACACTGAAGCTTTCTTT

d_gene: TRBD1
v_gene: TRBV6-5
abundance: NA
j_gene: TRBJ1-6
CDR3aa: CATKTGPGSPLHF
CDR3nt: TGTGCCACCAAGACAGGGCCCGGTTCACCCCTCCACTTT

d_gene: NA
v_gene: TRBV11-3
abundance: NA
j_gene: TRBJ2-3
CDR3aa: CASGSGERTDTQYF
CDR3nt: TGTGCCAGCGGGTCGGGAGAACGGACAGATACGCAGTATTTT

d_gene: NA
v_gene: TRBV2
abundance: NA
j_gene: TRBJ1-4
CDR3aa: CASTRTGFEKLFF
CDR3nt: TGTGCCAGCACCCGAACAGGGTTTGAAAAACTGTTTTTT

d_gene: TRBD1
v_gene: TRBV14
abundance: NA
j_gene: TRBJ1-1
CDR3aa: CASSPWDRGWTEAFF
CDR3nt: TGTGCCAGCAGCCCGTGGGACAGGGGATGGACTGAAGCTTTCTTT